This T cell receptor beta chain was retrieved from a study of shared clonotypes between healthy human individuals. CD45RO-negative, CCR7-positively selected cells formed the naive CD8 fraction, excluding terminally differentiated effector memory CD45RA+ cells. This clone appeared once. Produced via immunoSEQ multiplex PCR; TCRdb's table is partial and in-frame only. Among millions of clones listed, about 95% were seen once. This receptor was identified in a man aged 18 to 30 in good health. Material for sequencing was naive CD8+ T cells sorted from blood.

Here the CDR3 reads CASSTNSGGGSTDTQYF. The CDR3 DNA is TGTGCCAGCAGCACCAACTCCGGGGGGGGAAGCACAGATACGCAGTATTTT. The chain recombines TRBV11-1 with TRBJ2-3; 8 bases are a match to TRBD2. From germline, CDR1 is SGHAT and CDR2 FQDESV (reference sequence). J was trimmed by 0 bases and V by 5 bases; bases with no gene match: 10. CDR3 length: 17 amino acids.